The next 19 T cell receptor beta chains were all read from a single sample in a study of cytomegalovirus exposure and HLA in healthy donors listed by TCRdb under 2017. The library was prepared using the immunoSEQ multiplex PCR assay. Entries here come from immuneACCESS through TCRdb and include only in-frame sequences with V and J called. Some clones fail to appear in such tables; in the studies checked, an unresolved V gene covers under half of the shortfall, and the cause of the remainder is unknown. The sample includes some 80,000 clones, with 90% to 96% observed a single time. The ten largest clonotypes hold about 1.5% of the sample. Material: PBMCs. These receptors were obtained from a young man in good health and CMV-seropositive.

J is TRBJ2-7 and V is TRBV11-3, with D maybe TRBD2 (5 bases). The CDR3 has 15 residues. Trimming left V 5 bases short and J 2 bases short, with 16 bases between. Germline CDR1 SGHNT, CDR2 YENEEA. DNA for the CDR3: TGTGCCAGCAGCCCAGACCGGGGAGAGACCTACGAGCAGTACTTC. It encodes CASSPDRGETYEQYF.

This chain connects TRBV27 to TRBJ1-2; 7 bases align to TRBD1. The CDR3 length is 14 residues. The germline gives CDR1 MNHEY, CDR2 SMNVEV (reference sequence). Trimming removed 6 bases from V and 0 bases from J; junction bases left unmatched: 4. CDR3: CASRRTGANYGYTF. The CDR3 region has the DNA TGTGCCAGCAGACGGACAGGAGCTAACTATGGCTACACCTTC.

This sequence joins TRBV18 and TRBJ2-7; tentatively, D is TRBD1 (6 bases). V lost 5 bases and J lost 4, with 9 bases in between. The V gene's germline CDR1 is KGHSH and CDR2 LQKENI. The CDR3 has 12 residues. The CDR3, as DNA: TGTGCCAGCTCAGTCGGACAGTACGAGCAGTACTTC. Translating it yields CASSVGQYEQYF.

The chain combines TRBV28 with TRBJ1-1; D may be TRBD1 (5 bases). Trimming pared 2 bases from V and 1 base from J, leaving 5 bases between. This CDR3 is built from 13 residues. The V gene's germline CDR1 is MDHEN and CDR2 SYDVKM. This CDR3 is CASSLGANTEAFF. The CDR3 DNA sequence: TGTGCCAGCAGTTTAGGGGCGAACACTGAAGCTTTCTTT.

The chain carries TRBV14 and TRBJ2-3; D remains ambiguous. Trimming stripped 1 base from V and 3 bases from J, with 5 bases between. This CDR3 is 13 amino acids long. Looked up from germline, CDR1 is SGHDN and CDR2 is FVKESK. The CDR3 protein is CASSQGQTDTQYF. DNA for the CDR3: TGTGCCAGCAGCCAAGGTCAGACAGATACGCAGTATTTT.

V is TRBV6-4 and J is TRBJ2-3; D is ambiguous. V shed 0 bases and J shed 5 bases, with 9 bases lying between them. CDR3 length equals 14 residues. The germline CDR1 and CDR2 sequences are MRHNA and SNTAGT. CDR3: CASSDSIEQDTQYF. CDR3 nucleotide sequence: TGTGCCAGCAGTGACTCGATTGAGCAAGATACGCAGTATTTT.

The V gene is TRBV9, the J gene TRBJ1-4; unclear D gene. The CDR3 extends over 14 amino acids. Germline-derived CDR1 and CDR2 are SGDLS and YYNGEE. The germline V and J ends were trimmed by 2 bases and 3 bases, with 8 bases remaining between them. In DNA form, the CDR3 reads TGTGCCAGCAGCGTCGGTACCTCTAATGAAAAACTGTTTTTT. Protein product: CASSVGTSNEKLFF.

The genes are TRBV20-1 and TRBJ1-5; TRBD1 might be the D (5 bases). The ends were cut back, 6 bases at V and 13 bases at J, with 16 bases in the middle. This CDR3 is 11 amino acids long. Germline CDR1 DFQATT, CDR2 SNEGSKA (reference sequence). CDR3 sequence (DNA): TGCAGTGCCGGGGGGGGGACCCGACAGCATTTT. It yields the protein CSAGGGTRQHF.

The rearrangement links TRBV18 to TRBJ2-1, with 12 bases identical to TRBD2. CDR3 length: 17 amino acids. CDR1 KGHSH and CDR2 LQKENI come from the germline V gene. The junction had 1 base not matched to a gene; V was cut back by 0 bases and J by 1 base. CDR3 nucleotide sequence: TGTGCCAGCTCACCACCCCTAGCGGGAGGGTCCTACAATGAGCAGTTCTTC. Translating gives CASSPPLAGGSYNEQFF.

The chain carries TRBV7-8 and TRBJ2-2, with D possibly being TRBD1 (6 bases). With 8 bases removed from V and 5 bases from J, the gap between germline ends came to 12 bases. The CDR3 covers 13 residues. Germline CDR1 reads SGHVS; CDR2 reads FQNEAQ. The CDR3 spells CASARGTTGELFF. The DNA for the CDR3 is TGTGCCAGCGCCAGGGGTACAACCGGGGAGCTGTTTTTT.

V is TRBV5-4 and J is TRBJ2-1; D is ambiguous. Trimming left V 1 base short and J 0 bases short, with 5 bases between. The CDR3 spans 14 residues. Germline values: CDR1 SGHNT, CDR2 YYREEE (reference sequence). The CDR3 here is CASSLLSSYNEQFF. The CDR3 DNA is TGTGCCAGCAGCTTGTTGAGCTCCTACAATGAGCAGTTCTTC. Full variable domain (remainder filled in from reference TRBV5-4 and TRBJ2-1): ETGVTQSPTHLIKTRGQQVTLRCSSQSGHNTVSWYQQALGQGPQFIFQYYREEENGRGNFPPRFSGLQFPNYSSELNVNALELDDSALYLCASSLLSSYNEQFFGPGTRLTVL.

This rearrangement joins TRBV5-1 to TRBJ1-1; D remains unclear. The V end lost 2 bases, the J end lost 2 bases, and 10 bases lay between the germline ends. Germline loops: CDR1 SGHRS, CDR2 YFSETQ. The CDR3 length is 14 residues. The CDR3 loop reads CASSLEHRNTEAFF. The DNA of the CDR3 is TGCGCCAGCAGCTTAGAGCATAGAAACACTGAAGCTTTCTTT.

The rearrangement joins TRBV7-2 to TRBJ2-4; 7 bases map to TRBD2. Germline CDR1 SGHTA, CDR2 FQGNSA. J was trimmed by 6 bases and V by 5 bases; bases with no gene match: 16. This CDR3 region has 17 residues. The chain's CDR3 is CASSPPGVGGPRNIQYF. DNA for the CDR3: TGTGCCAGCAGCCCTCCCGGAGTGGGAGGGCCAAGAAACATTCAGTACTTC.

The chain recombines TRBV5-6 with TRBJ2-7; TRBD2 is a possible D gene (6 bases). The CDR3 spans 16 residues. The ends were cut back, 4 bases at V and 4 bases at J, with 21 bases in the middle. The germline CDR1 and CDR2 sequences are SGHDT and YYEEEE. The CDR3 nucleotides read TGTGCCAGCAGCGTAGCGTCCTCGGGACTGCTATACGAGCAGTACTTC. Its protein product is CASSVASSGLLYEQYF.

The V and J genes are TRBV5-6 and TRBJ2-1, with TRBD2 identical over 8 bases. The V gene end was trimmed by 2 bases and the J gene end by 1 base; junction bases not matched to a gene: 2. The CDR3 loop spans 15 amino acids. CDR1 and CDR2 from the germline V gene are SGHDT and YYEEEE. The CDR3 DNA reads TGTGCCAGCAGCTTAGCGGGAGTGTCCTACAATGAGCAGTTCTTC. Its protein is CASSLAGVSYNEQFF.

This rearrangement joins TRBV7-9 to TRBJ2-5; 7 nucleotides match TRBD1. V lost 5 bases to trimming and J lost 5 bases; unmatched junction nucleotides: 8. The CDR3 has 14 residues. The V gene's germline CDR1 is SEHNR and CDR2 FQNEAQ (reference sequence). For the CDR3, the DNA is TGTGCCAGCAGCGAAAGGGGGCGAGGGGAGACCCAGTACTTC. Encoded protein: CASSERGRGETQYF.

This clone was observed once. The V call is TRBV6-1, the J call TRBJ1-6; D is unclear. CDR1 and CDR2 (germline): MNHNS, SASEGT. The V end was cut by 2 bases, the J end by 10 bases, with 9 bases between. This CDR3 spans 13 amino acids. The CDR3 nucleotides are TGTGCCAGCAGTGAACGGGAGAGATCACCCCTCCACTTT. It translates to CASSERERSPLHF.

The V and J genes are TRBV7-2 and TRBJ1-1, with TRBD1 matching 7 bases. The germline V gene has CDR1 SGHTA and CDR2 FQGNSA. J lost 4 bases, V lost 5 bases, and 7 bases had no gene match. This CDR3 has 14 residues. Here the CDR3 reads CASSTTGQSTEAFF. In DNA form, the CDR3 reads TGTGCCAGCAGCACTACGGGACAGAGCACTGAAGCTTTCTTT.

The chain joins TRBV4-1 to TRBJ2-1, with D unclear. V was cut by 0 bases and J by 5 bases, with 8 bases left in between. CDR3 length: 14 residues. Germline CDR1 reads MGHRA; CDR2 reads YSYEKL. The CDR3 DNA reads TGCGCCAGCAGCCAAGATCACAGTGACAATGAGCAGTTCTTC. It codes for CASSQDHSDNEQFF.